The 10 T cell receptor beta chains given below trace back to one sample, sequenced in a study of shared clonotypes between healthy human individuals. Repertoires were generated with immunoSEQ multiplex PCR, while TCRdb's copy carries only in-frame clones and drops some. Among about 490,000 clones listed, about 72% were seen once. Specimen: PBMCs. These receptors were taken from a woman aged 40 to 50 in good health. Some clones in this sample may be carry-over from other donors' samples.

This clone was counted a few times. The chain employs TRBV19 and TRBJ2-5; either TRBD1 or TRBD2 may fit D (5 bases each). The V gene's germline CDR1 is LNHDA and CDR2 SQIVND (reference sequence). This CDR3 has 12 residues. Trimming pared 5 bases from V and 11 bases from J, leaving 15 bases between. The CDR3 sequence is CASSYRDDEQYF. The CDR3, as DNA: TGTGCCAGTAGTTACCGGGACGATGAGCAGTACTTC.

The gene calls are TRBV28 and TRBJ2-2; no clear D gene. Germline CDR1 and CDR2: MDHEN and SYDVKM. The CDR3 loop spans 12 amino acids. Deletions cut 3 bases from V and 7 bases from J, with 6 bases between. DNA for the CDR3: TGTGCCAGCAGTTTCAGACACGGGGAGCTGTTTTTT. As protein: CASSFRHGELFF.

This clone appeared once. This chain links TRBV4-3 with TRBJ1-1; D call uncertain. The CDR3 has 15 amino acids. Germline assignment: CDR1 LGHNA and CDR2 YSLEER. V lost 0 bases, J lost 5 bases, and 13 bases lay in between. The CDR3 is CASSQDQAGRTEAFF. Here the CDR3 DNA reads TGCGCCAGCAGCCAAGATCAGGCAGGAAGGACTGAAGCTTTCTTT.

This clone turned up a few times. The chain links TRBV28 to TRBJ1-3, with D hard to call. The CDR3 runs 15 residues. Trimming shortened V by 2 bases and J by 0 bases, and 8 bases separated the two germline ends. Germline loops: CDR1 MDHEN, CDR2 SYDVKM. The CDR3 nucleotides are TGTGCCAGCAGTTTAGGCTATCTCTCTGGAAACACCATATATTTT. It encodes CASSLGYLSGNTIYF. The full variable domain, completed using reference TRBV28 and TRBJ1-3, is DVKVTQSSRYLVKRTGEKVFLECVQDMDHENMFWYRQDPGLGLRLIYFSYDVKMKEKGDIPEGYSVSREKKERFSLILESASTNQTSMYLCASSLGYLSGNTIYFGEGSWLTVV.

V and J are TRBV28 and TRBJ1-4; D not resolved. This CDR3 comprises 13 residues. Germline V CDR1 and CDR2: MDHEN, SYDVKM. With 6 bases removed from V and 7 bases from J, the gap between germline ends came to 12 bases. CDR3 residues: CASSLMRAEKLFF. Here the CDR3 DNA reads TGTGCCAGCAGCCTTATGAGGGCTGAAAAACTGTTTTTT.

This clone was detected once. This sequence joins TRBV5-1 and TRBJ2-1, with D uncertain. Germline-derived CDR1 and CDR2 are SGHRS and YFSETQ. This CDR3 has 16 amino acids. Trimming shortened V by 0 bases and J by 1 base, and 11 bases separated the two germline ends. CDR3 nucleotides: TGCGCCAGCAGCTTGGCCGGGCCAGCATCCTACAATGAGCAGTTCTTC. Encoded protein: CASSLAGPASYNEQFF.

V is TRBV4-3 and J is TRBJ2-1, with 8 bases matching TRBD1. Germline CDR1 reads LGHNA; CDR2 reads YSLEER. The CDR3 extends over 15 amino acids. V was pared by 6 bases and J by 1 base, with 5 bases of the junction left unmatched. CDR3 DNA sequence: TGCGCCAGCAGTCAGGGACAGGCGTCCTACAATGAGCAGTTCTTC. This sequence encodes CASSQGQASYNEQFF.

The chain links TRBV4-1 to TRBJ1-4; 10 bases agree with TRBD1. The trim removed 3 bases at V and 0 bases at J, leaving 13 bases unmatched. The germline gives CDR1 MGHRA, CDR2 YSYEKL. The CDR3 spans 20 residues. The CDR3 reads CASSQTRRQGAFSTNEKLFF. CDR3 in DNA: TGCGCCAGCAGCCAGACCAGAAGACAGGGGGCCTTTTCAACTAATGAAAAACTGTTTTTT.

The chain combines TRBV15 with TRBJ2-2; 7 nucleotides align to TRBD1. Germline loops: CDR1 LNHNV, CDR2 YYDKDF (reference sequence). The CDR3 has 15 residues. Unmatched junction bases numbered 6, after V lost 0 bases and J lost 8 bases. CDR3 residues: CATSREGGSGGELFF. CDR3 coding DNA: TGTGCCACCAGCAGAGAAGGGGGCTCGGGAGGGGAGCTGTTTTTT.

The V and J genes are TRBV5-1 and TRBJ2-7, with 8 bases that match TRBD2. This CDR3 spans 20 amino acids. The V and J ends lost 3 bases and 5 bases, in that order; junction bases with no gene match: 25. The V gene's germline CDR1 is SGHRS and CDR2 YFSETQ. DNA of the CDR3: TGCGCCAGCAGCTCCCTTCCCATACCCGGGAGGGCTCAGCGTCGCGACGAGCAGTACTTC. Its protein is CASSSLPIPGRAQRRDEQYF.